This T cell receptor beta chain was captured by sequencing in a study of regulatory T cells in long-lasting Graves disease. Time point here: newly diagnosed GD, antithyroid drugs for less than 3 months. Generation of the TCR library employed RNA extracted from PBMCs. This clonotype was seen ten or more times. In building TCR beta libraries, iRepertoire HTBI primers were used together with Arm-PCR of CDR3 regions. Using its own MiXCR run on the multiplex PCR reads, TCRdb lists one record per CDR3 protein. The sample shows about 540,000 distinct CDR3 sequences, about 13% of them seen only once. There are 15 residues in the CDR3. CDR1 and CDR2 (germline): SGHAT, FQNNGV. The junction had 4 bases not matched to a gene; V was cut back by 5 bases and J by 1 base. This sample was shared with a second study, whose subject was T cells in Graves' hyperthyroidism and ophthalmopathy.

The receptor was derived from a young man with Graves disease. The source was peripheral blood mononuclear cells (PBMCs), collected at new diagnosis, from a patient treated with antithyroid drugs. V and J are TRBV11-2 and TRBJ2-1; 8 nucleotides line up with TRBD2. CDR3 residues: CASSVKRGSYNEQFF. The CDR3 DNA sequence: TGTGCCAGCAGCGTTAAGCGGGGGTCCTACAATGAGCAGTTCTTC. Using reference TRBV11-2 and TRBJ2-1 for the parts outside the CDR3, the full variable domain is EAGVAQSPRYKIIEKRQSVAFWCNPISGHATLYWYQQILGQGPKLLIQFQNNGVVDDSQLPKDRFSAERLKGVDSTLKIQPAKLEDSAVYLCASSVKRGSYNEQFFGPGTRLTVL.